This T cell receptor (beta chain) stems from a study of blood T cell repertoires in COVID-19. There are 11 residues in the CDR3. CDR1 is SGHAT, CDR2 FQNNGV, per germline. V shed 9 bases and J shed 6 bases, with 12 bases lying between them. As originally analysed: Amplifying reference gene primers gave estimates of nucleated cell counts. Sequenced by immunoSEQ multiplex PCR; TCRdb stores in-frame clones only, minus some. The V and J calls and clone size were taken over from that table, and D and trimming were inferred from the DNA. The sample includes about 360,000 clones, approximately 80% of them seen just once.

The rearrangement joins TRBV11-2 to TRBJ2-7; D possibly corresponds to TRBD2 (5 bases). The source of this sequence is a human donor with acute or convalescent COVID-19. The donor label of this sample is uncertain. Sample: peripheral blood. The CDR3: CASLSGVEQYF. The CDR3 DNA reads as TGTGCCAGTTTAAGCGGAGTCGAGCAGTACTTC.